The clone carrying this TCR beta chain was seen more than once but under ten times. The antigen is unknown. Since a much larger clone is just one base distant, this may be a read error. V was cut by 1 base and J by 7 bases, with 20 bases left in between. The V gene's germline CDR1 is DFQATT and CDR2 SNEGSKA (reference sequence). The CDR3 covers 15 residues. This specimen comes from a study of blood T cells in healthy people across ages. Findings and limits, study-wide: TCR beta diversity, measured per million T cells, fell in a roughly linear way with age.

Each donor had around 11 milliliters of peripheral blood drawn. The authors extracted at least 5 micrograms of total RNA per sample. Through a sample-barcoded 5' primer and a J-beta primer mix, a second PCR was run for roughly 6 to 12 cycles. Tagging of each cDNA molecule was performed by a template-switch adaptor with 12 random nucleotides. MiXCR was run by TCRdb on the 5' RACE reads, yielding one entry per CDR3 protein. This sample has about 650,000 distinct CDR3 sequences; about 32% occur once, and the top ten carry approximately 15%. The V call is TRBV20-1, the J call TRBJ2-7; D might be TRBD1 or TRBD2, each matching 5 bases. The material sequenced was blood. This TCR was recovered from a woman older than 75 in good health. The CDR3 region is CSARVPGRTSGEQYF. In nucleotides, the CDR3 is TGCAGTGCTAGAGTACCGGGACGGACCTCCGGTGAGCAGTACTTC.